This T cell receptor beta chain was documented in a study of T cell changes during pregnancy in multiple sclerosis. TCRdb's copy holds only in-frame clones and misses some; the assay was immunoSEQ multiplex PCR. The data show approximately 120,000 clones, around 95% seen once. The CDR3 extends over 15 amino acids. V gave up 5 bases and J gave up 0 bases, with 11 bases separating them. Germline CDR1 reads LNHNV; CDR2 reads YYDKDF (reference sequence). This receptor was identified in a female donor with multiple sclerosis, enrolled in a pregnancy study. The chain couples TRBV15 to TRBJ1-5, with D tentatively TRBD1 (6 bases). Sequences were derived from peripheral blood, sampled after pregnancy. This CDR3 is CATSHGQHSNQPQHF. The CDR3 DNA reads TGTGCCACCAGCCATGGACAGCATAGCAATCAGCCCCAGCATTTT.